This record covers a single TCR beta chain. Its target is not known. Time point meaning: before natalizumab initiation. This CDR3 region has 15 residues. V was pared by 0 bases and J by 0 bases, with 5 bases between. CDR1 and CDR2 (germline): LGHNA, YSLEER. Libraries were prepared by immunoSEQ multiplex PCR; TCRdb keeps only in-frame clonotypes and omits some of them. The sample has roughly 30,000 clones; around 89% are singletons. The data belong to a study of multiple sclerosis patients with progressive multifocal leukoencephalopathy. Findings and limits, study-wide: Clones expanded at PML were already present before and during natalizumab.

The chain uses TRBV4-3 and TRBJ1-4; TRBD1 is a possible D gene (5 bases). Sequences were obtained from PBMCs. The origin of this receptor is a human donor with multiple sclerosis. The CDR3 is CASSQEGATNEKLFF. CDR3 nucleotide sequence: TGCGCCAGCAGCCAAGAAGGGGCAACTAATGAAAAACTGTTTTTT.